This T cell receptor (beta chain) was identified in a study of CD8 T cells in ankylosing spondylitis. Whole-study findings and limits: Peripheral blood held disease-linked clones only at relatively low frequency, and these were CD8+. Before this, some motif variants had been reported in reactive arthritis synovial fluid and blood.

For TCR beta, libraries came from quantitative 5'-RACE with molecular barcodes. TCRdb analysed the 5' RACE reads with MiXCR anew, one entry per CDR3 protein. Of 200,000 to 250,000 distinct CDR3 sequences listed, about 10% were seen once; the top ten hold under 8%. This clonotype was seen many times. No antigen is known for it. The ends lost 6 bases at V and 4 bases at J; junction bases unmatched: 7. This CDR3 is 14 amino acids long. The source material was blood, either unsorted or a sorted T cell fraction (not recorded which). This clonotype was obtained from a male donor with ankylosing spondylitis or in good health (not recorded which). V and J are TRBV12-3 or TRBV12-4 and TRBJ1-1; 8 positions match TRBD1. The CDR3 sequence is CASSDTGGTTEAFF. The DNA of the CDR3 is TGTGCCAGCAGCGACACAGGGGGGACCACTGAAGCTTTCTTT.